The 7 T cell receptor beta chains presented below share a single source sample, sequenced in a study of regulatory T cells in long-lasting Graves disease. Arm-PCR of CDR3 regions with iRepertoire HTBI primers generated TCR beta libraries. TCRdb re-analysed the multiplex PCR reads in MiXCR, keeping a single row per CDR3 protein. The table includes roughly 520,000 distinct CDR3 sequences, 12% detected once. Sample time point: newly diagnosed GD, antithyroid drugs for less than 3 months. PBMCs were the source of the RNA used for TCR sequencing. These data were also filed under a second study, of T cells in Graves' hyperthyroidism and ophthalmopathy.

Sequencing was performed on peripheral blood mononuclear cells (PBMCs), taken at new diagnosis, from a patient treated with antithyroid drugs. These receptors originate from a woman in her thirties with Graves disease.

This clonotype has at least ten counts. CDR3 sequence (DNA): TGTGCCAGCAGTGGGCGTGGGGGCGACTTTAATGAAAAACTGTTTTTT. Translation gives CASSGRGGDFNEKLFF. J is TRBJ1-4 and V is TRBV25-1; a weak D match, TRBD1 (6 bases). The CDR3 is made up of 16 amino acids. Germline values: CDR1 MGHDK, CDR2 SYGVNS. Trimming removed 4 bases from V and 4 bases from J, with 16 bases in between.

This clonotype showed up just a few times. The chain has TRBV20-1 and TRBJ2-3; the D gene could be TRBD1 or TRBD2 (5 bases each). Germline assignment: CDR1 DFQATT and CDR2 SNEGSKA (reference sequence). V was pared by 0 bases and J by 8 bases, with 21 bases between. The CDR3 contains 16 residues. CDR3 loop: CSARDPSLRDGSTQYF. The CDR3 nucleotides are TGCAGTGCTAGAGATCCGAGTTTGAGGGACGGAAGTACGCAGTATTTT.

This clonotype came up many times. This chain connects TRBV30 to TRBJ2-7; 11 positions agree with TRBD1. V was clipped by 6 bases and J by 0 bases; unmatched bases: 4. The CDR3 spans 14 residues. The germline gives CDR1 GTSNPN, CDR2 SVGIG (reference sequence). The CDR3 region has the DNA TGTGCCTGTTCCGGGACAGGGGGCTCCTACGAGCAGTACTTC. Residues: CACSGTGGSYEQYF.

This clonotype was seen just once. V gene TRBV7-9 combines with J gene TRBJ2-6, with TRBD1 matching over 8 bases. V dropped 0 bases and J dropped 0; count of bases not matched to a gene: 13. CDR3 size: 21 residues. CDR1 is SEHNR and CDR2 is FQNEAQ in the germline V gene (reference sequence). The chain's CDR3 is CASSLAAGGATQASGANVLTF. CDR3 in DNA: TGTGCCAGCAGCTTAGCGGCAGGGGGCGCGACGCAGGCCTCTGGGGCCAACGTCCTGACTTTC.

This clonotype showed up many times. This chain connects TRBV20-1 to TRBJ2-2, with 8 bases identical to TRBD1. The CDR3 contains 14 residues. The junction had 3 bases not matched to a gene; V was cut back by 6 bases and J by 0 bases. Looked up from germline, CDR1 is DFQATT and CDR2 is SNEGSKA (reference sequence). The CDR3 spells CSAPGQANTGELFF. The CDR3 DNA reads as TGCAGTGCACCGGGACAGGCGAACACCGGGGAGCTGTTTTTT.

This clonotype was observed many times. The rearrangement uses TRBV5-1 and TRBJ1-1; D might be TRBD1 (6 bases). This CDR3 contains 15 residues. Germline V CDR1 and CDR2: SGHRS, YFSETQ. V was shortened by 0 bases and J by 0 bases, with 9 bases between the two germline ends. The CDR3 nucleotides are TGCGCCAGCAGCTTGGGGACAGTTATGAACACTGAAGCTTTCTTT. Translating gives CASSLGTVMNTEAFF.

Only a few counts were recorded for this clonotype. The chain carries TRBV9 and TRBJ2-7, with 9 positions matching TRBD1. This CDR3 has 17 residues. From germline, CDR1 is SGDLS and CDR2 YYNGEE. Losses at the gene ends were 0 bases for V and 2 bases for J; bases not matched to a gene: 9. The CDR3 sequence: CASSVGPGTGITYEQYF. CDR3 nucleotide sequence: TGTGCCAGCAGCGTAGGTCCTGGGACAGGGATCACCTACGAGCAGTACTTC.